The clone carrying this T cell receptor beta chain was counted between two and nine times. The antigen remains undetermined. The data stem from a study of beta chain features in type 1 diabetes. Study-wide results and limits: TCRB repertoires of naive, central memory and Treg cells appeared more similar among patients than among healthy donors. Reads derived from cDNA could over-represent cells showing high TCR expression.

CDR1 is SGHKS, CDR2 YYEKEE, per germline (reference sequence). V was pared by 3 bases and J by 7 bases, with 5 bases between. The CDR3 consists of 12 residues. A single heparinised blood sample, averaging roughly 110 mL, was obtained per donor. The study reverse transcribed the entire isolated RNA, so it sequenced expressed TCRB transcripts. Generated by immunoSEQ multiplex PCR, the TCRdb table keeps only in-frame clones and is missing some. The sample lists 250,000 to 350,000 clones, about 14% occurring once. The rearrangement joins TRBV5-5 to TRBJ1-6; D unclear. The sequenced material came from central memory CD4+ T cells from blood. The receptor was isolated from a man in his thirties or forties in good health. The CDR3 is CASSYRNSPLHF. In DNA, the CDR3 is TGTGCCAGCAGCTACAGAAATTCACCCCTCCACTTT.